The present TCR beta chain was sequenced within a study of CD8 T cells in Susac syndrome. Trimming removed 2 bases at V and 5 bases at J, with 17 bases between. The germline gives CDR1 MNHEY, CDR2 SMNVEV (reference sequence). The CDR3 totals 16 residues. Reverse transcription of roughly 0.45 to 1 ug RNA used random hexamers. Multiplex immunoSEQ PCR targeted 54 Vbeta and 13 Jbeta TCR beta segments. TCRdb re-called the immunoSEQ multiplex PCR reads with MiXCR, one entry per CDR3 protein. The sample shows approximately 150,000 distinct CDR3 sequences, approximately 79% of them seen only once. The receptor was isolated from a human donor with multiple sclerosis. The chain recombines TRBV27 with TRBJ2-3; perhaps TRBD1 as D (5 bases). The sequenced material came from CD8+ T cells from PBMCs. Here the CDR3 reads CASSLPLAQGGDTQYF. CDR3 DNA sequence: TGTGCCAGCAGTTTACCCCTTGCGCAGGGCGGAGATACGCAGTATTTT.